This T cell receptor (beta chain) was sequenced in a study of blood T cell repertoires in COVID-19. About the study: Collection of acute and convalescent COVID-19 samples took place in the United States, Italy and Spain. In each case, the material was cDNA or gDNA derived from T cells, B-cell-depleted T cells, or PBMCs.

V lost 3 bases, J lost 3 bases, and 11 bases stayed unmatched. Germline assignment: CDR1 SGHAT and CDR2 FQNNGV. The CDR3 is made up of 18 amino acids. Original methodology: The assay estimated nucleated cells by amplifying reference gene primers. TCRdb's table, derived via immunoSEQ multiplex PCR, lists solely in-frame clones and lacks some. That table supplies the V and J calls and clone size; D and trimming were determined from the DNA. Of over 60,000 clones listed, roughly 89% are singletons. The clonotype was recovered from a man older than 75 with acute or convalescent COVID-19. Specimen: peripheral blood. The chain employs TRBV11-2 and TRBJ2-3, with TRBD1 identical over 11 bases. For the CDR3, the DNA is TGTGCCAGCAGCTTTCATCCCGGACAGGGGGCTGAGACAGATACGCAGTATTTT. As protein: CASSFHPGQGAETDTQYF.